The 23 T cell receptor beta chains below all came from one sample that was sequenced in a study of cytomegalovirus exposure and HLA in healthy donors. This PCR relied on a set of 60 Vbeta primers and 13 Jbeta primers. The data were produced by immunoSEQ multiplex PCR, yet TCRdb's version contains in-frame clones alone and is incomplete. The sample holds roughly 100,000 clones, approximately 12% seen once. Material: PBMCs. The source is a man in his forties in good health and CMV-seropositive.

The chain is built from TRBV6-4 and TRBJ2-4; 8 bases agree with TRBD1. Trimming removed 7 bases from V and 0 bases from J; junction bases left unmatched: 17. The CDR3 has 19 amino acids. CDR1 MRHNA and CDR2 SNTAGT come from the germline V gene. The CDR3 protein is CASNDPRTGKGVAKNIQYF. CDR3 DNA: TGTGCCAGCAATGATCCCCGGACAGGGAAGGGGGTAGCCAAAAACATTCAGTACTTC.

The chain links TRBV11-2 to TRBJ2-2; 7 bases are shared with TRBD1. Germline CDR1 reads SGHAT; CDR2 reads FQNNGV. V lost 5 bases and J lost 5; bases outside the gene matches: 8. CDR3 length: 15 amino acids. The DNA for the CDR3 is TGTGCCAGCAGCACAGGGGAAAGGGGGACCGGGGAGCTGTTTTTT. Encoded protein: CASSTGERGTGELFF.

This clone appeared a few times. The CDR3 nucleotides are TGTGCCAGTACCGGGACAGGGTCCTACAATGAGCAGTTCTTC. This gives the protein CASTGTGSYNEQFF. The J gene is TRBJ2-1, the V gene TRBV7-9, with 9 bases that match TRBD1. The CDR3 loop spans 14 amino acids. V shed 9 bases and J 1 base; nucleotides not matched to a gene: 4. Looked up from germline, CDR1 is SEHNR and CDR2 is FQNEAQ (reference sequence).

The table lists this clone with a few counts. The rearrangement links TRBV28 to TRBJ2-1, with D perhaps TRBD1 (6 bases). This CDR3 region has 14 residues. Germline lookup yields CDR1 MDHEN and CDR2 SYDVKM. V lost 5 bases and J 10 bases, leaving 18 bases between the germline ends. CDR3 coding DNA: TGTGCCAGCAGTCTCCCTCAGGGGCCACGGGAGCAGTTCTTC. Protein sequence: CASSLPQGPREQFF.

The table lists this clone with a few counts. The rearrangement links TRBV6-1 to TRBJ2-3, with a tentative D call TRBD2 (6 bases). The CDR3 has 13 residues. Germline lookup yields CDR1 MNHNS and CDR2 SASEGT. The V end lost 7 bases, the J end lost 4 bases, and 12 bases lay between the germline ends. The CDR3 nucleotides are TGTGCCAGCACCCCGGGAGAGCCAGATACGCAGTATTTT. This gives the protein CASTPGEPDTQYF.

The table lists this clone with a few counts. Relative to the germline gene, one junction end is altered; a read error may explain this. V usage is TRBV29-1 and J usage is TRBJ1-1; D possibly corresponds to TRBD1 (5 bases). The CDR3 runs 10 residues. CDR1 is SQVTM, CDR2 ANQGSEA, per germline. The CDR3 nucleotides are TGCAGCGCTGAACAGGAAAAAGCTTTCTTT. This codes for CSAEQEKAFF.

The chain is built from TRBV27 and TRBJ1-1; maybe TRBD1 (6 bases). V was trimmed by 2 bases and J by 0 bases, leaving 7 bases between them. CDR1 is MNHEY, CDR2 SMNVEV, per germline (reference sequence). This CDR3 has 14 amino acids. The CDR3 sequence: CASSLNRVNTEAFF. The CDR3 DNA reads TGTGCCAGCAGTTTAAACAGGGTGAACACTGAAGCTTTCTTT.

V and J are TRBV29-1 and TRBJ2-1; TRBD2 matches 14 bases. V was pared by 5 bases and J by 3 bases, with 6 bases of the junction left unmatched. CDR1 SQVTM and CDR2 ANQGSEA come from the germline V gene. There are 16 residues in the CDR3. CDR3 in amino acids: CSVTGLAGVNYNEQFF. The CDR3, as DNA: TGCAGCGTTACGGGACTAGCGGGAGTAAACTACAATGAGCAGTTCTTC.

This clone has a handful of counts. The rearrangement links TRBV7-3 to TRBJ1-5; unclear D gene. V was clipped by 4 bases and J by 0 bases, with 4 bases between them. There are 13 residues in the CDR3. The germline CDR1 and CDR2 sequences are SGHTA and FQGTGA. In nucleotides, the CDR3 is TGTGCCAGCAGCTCCAATAGCAATCAGCCCCAGCATTTT. Translating gives CASSSNSNQPQHF.

The chain employs TRBV9 and TRBJ2-1; D gene unclear. V was trimmed by 5 bases and J by 5 bases, leaving 14 bases between them. The CDR3 spans 14 residues. Germline V CDR1 and CDR2: SGDLS, YYNGEE. Here the CDR3 reads CASSDPRFNNEQFF. CDR3 sequence (DNA): TGTGCCAGCAGTGATCCGAGGTTCAACAATGAGCAGTTCTTC.

The chain recombines TRBV25-1 with TRBJ2-3, with D perhaps TRBD1 (6 bases). Trimming left V 7 bases short and J 1 base short, with 9 bases between. Germline CDR1 reads MGHDK; CDR2 reads SYGVNS. The length of the CDR3 is 13 residues. The CDR3 DNA follows: TGTGCCAGCACCAGGGGTGGCACAGATACGCAGTATTTT. This gives the protein CASTRGGTDTQYF.

There are a few counts of this clone. The gene calls are TRBV5-6 and TRBJ2-5; possible D gene TRBD1, 8 bases. Germline V gene sequence: CDR1 SGHDT, CDR2 YYEEEE. Trimming left V 4 bases short and J 3 bases short, with 16 bases between. The CDR3 runs to 15 residues. CDR3 nucleotides: TGTGCCAGCAGCCCATACAGGGGGGGGAAAGAGACCCAGTACTTC. Its protein product is CASSPYRGGKETQYF.

This rearrangement joins TRBV19 to TRBJ1-5; TRBD1 agrees at 8 bases. This CDR3 contains 19 residues. In germline, CDR1 is LNHDA, CDR2 SQIVND (reference sequence). V gave up 5 bases and J gave up 2 bases; unmatched junction bases: 17. CDR3 sequence (DNA): TGTGCCAGTAGTCGGATGCCGGGACAGGATCAAATTCGCAATCAGCCCCAGCATTTT. As protein: CASSRMPGQDQIRNQPQHF.

The sample holds a few counts of this clone. DNA for the CDR3: TGTGCCAGCAGATCCTCCCCCGGGTTGCGGACCTACGAGCAGTACTTC. It translates to CASRSSPGLRTYEQYF. V gene TRBV5-6 combines with J gene TRBJ2-7; D unresolved. The CDR3 has 16 residues. Germline CDR1 is SGHDT and CDR2 is YYEEEE. Trimming took off 5 bases at V and 2 bases at J, with 20 bases between the two ends.

The chain is built from TRBV28 and TRBJ2-5; 13 positions agree with TRBD2. Trimming removed 4 bases from V and 0 bases from J; junction bases left unmatched: 2. The CDR3 contains 16 residues. The V gene's germline CDR1 is MDHEN and CDR2 SYDVKM. CDR3 region: CASSSGLAGYQETQYF. CDR3 DNA: TGTGCCAGCAGTTCGGGACTAGCGGGGTACCAAGAGACCCAGTACTTC.

The chain couples TRBV7-3 to TRBJ1-1; 7 nucleotides agree with TRBD1. Unmatched junction bases numbered 10, after V lost 3 bases and J lost 3 bases. This CDR3 spans 16 amino acids. Germline V gene data show CDR1 as SGHTA and CDR2 as FQGTGA. CDR3 loop: CASSFRSGTAYTEAFF. CDR3 DNA sequence: TGTGCCAGCAGCTTCCGGTCCGGGACAGCATACACTGAAGCTTTCTTT.

This clone has more than one count but fewer than ten. The rearrangement joins TRBV9 to TRBJ1-4; 7 nucleotides agree with TRBD1. The CDR3 extends over 14 amino acids. Germline values: CDR1 SGDLS, CDR2 YYNGEE. V lost 4 bases to trimming and J lost 3 bases; unmatched junction nucleotides: 3. CDR3 DNA sequence: TGTGCCAGCAGCCCGGGACAGTCTAATGAAAAACTGTTTTTT. Residues: CASSPGQSNEKLFF.

The rearrangement joins TRBV5-1 to TRBJ2-3; 7 bases line up with TRBD2. The CDR3 covers 14 residues. The V gene's germline CDR1 is SGHRS and CDR2 YFSETQ. V shed 5 bases and J 4 bases; nucleotides not matched to a gene: 7. CDR3 bases: TGCGCCAGCAGTATCGCGGGAGAGTCAGATACGCAGTATTTT. Its protein product is CASSIAGESDTQYF.

A few counts support this clone. The V gene is TRBV7-9, the J gene TRBJ2-2, with D unclear. The V end was cut by 5 bases, the J end by 4 bases, with 17 bases between. This CDR3 region has 16 residues. Germline assignment: CDR1 SEHNR and CDR2 FQNEAQ (reference sequence). CDR3 in amino acids: CASSPDSTSGTGELFF. The CDR3 DNA reads as TGTGCCAGCAGCCCAGACTCGACCTCGGGCACCGGGGAGCTGTTTTTT.

V is TRBV15 and J is TRBJ2-6; D might be TRBD2 (5 bases). The germline V gene has CDR1 LNHNV and CDR2 YYDKDF (reference sequence). V was trimmed by 8 bases and J by 0 bases, leaving 14 bases between them. The CDR3 is 16 amino acids. The CDR3 DNA reads TGTGCCACCGCCGAGGGTCCCCTCTCTGGGGCCAACGTCCTGACTTTC. Protein product: CATAEGPLSGANVLTF.

This clone was recorded a few times. The chain recombines TRBV14 with TRBJ2-5; 8 nucleotides match TRBD2. The CDR3 sequence is 13 residues long. Germline CDR1 reads SGHDN; CDR2 reads FVKESK. V dropped 5 bases and J dropped 6; count of bases not matched to a gene: 5. CDR3 sequence reads: CASSLGLVQTQYF. The CDR3, as DNA: TGTGCCAGCAGCTTGGGACTAGTCCAGACCCAGTACTTC.

There are a few counts of this clone. The chain joins TRBV28 to TRBJ2-7; D perhaps matches TRBD2 (5 bases). The V end lost 6 bases, the J end lost 1 base, and 13 bases lay between the germline ends. Germline V CDR1 and CDR2: MDHEN, SYDVKM. CDR3 size: 14 residues. The CDR3 protein is CASRAVGPSYEQYF. The CDR3 coding sequence is TGTGCCAGCAGAGCGGTTGGTCCATCCTACGAGCAGTACTTC.

V is TRBV10-1 and J is TRBJ1-3; 7 bases agree with TRBD1. V lost 5 bases to trimming and J lost 4 bases; unmatched junction nucleotides: 8. Per germline, CDR1 WNHNN and CDR2 SYGVQD (reference sequence). This CDR3 comprises 15 residues. Here the CDR3 DNA reads TGCGCCAGCAGTCCAGGACAGGTTGACGGAAACACCATATATTTT. Its translation: CASSPGQVDGNTIYF.